The 7 T cell receptor beta chains below were found in one sample sequenced in a study of T cell responses to AZD1222 COVID-19 vaccine. Clones were read by immunoSEQ multiplex PCR, and TCRdb kept only the in-frame ones, dropping some. The sample records about 120,000 clones, over 75% being singletons. The starting material was peripheral blood, obtained 28 days after the second dose of the MenACWY control vaccine. The receptors derive from an adult who received the MenACWY meningococcal vaccine as a control.

V is TRBV7-2 and J is TRBJ1-2, with 8 positions matching TRBD1. The V and J ends lost 1 base and 1 base, in that order; junction bases with no gene match: 5. CDR3 size: 16 residues. Germline-derived CDR1 and CDR2 are SGHTA and FQGNSA. The CDR3 region is CASSLDNRGVNYGYTF. CDR3 DNA sequence: TGTGCCAGCAGCTTAGACAACAGGGGGGTTAACTATGGCTACACCTTC.

The gene calls are TRBV27 and TRBJ1-2, with 8 nucleotides matching TRBD1. Germline CDR1 is MNHEY and CDR2 is SMNVEV (reference sequence). The CDR3 spans 12 residues. Trimming at V came to 5 bases and at J to 7 bases, leaving 3 bases not matched to a gene. DNA for the CDR3: TGTGCCAGCAGTCTACAGGGGGGTGGCTACACCTTC. Translation: CASSLQGGGYTF.

The chain joins TRBV3-1 (or the pseudogene TRBV3-2) to TRBJ2-7, with TRBD2 identical over 8 bases. CDR3 length equals 12 residues. Germline values: CDR1 LGHDT, CDR2 YNNKEL (reference sequence). This CDR3 reads CASSQGFGGVKV. The CDR3 DNA reads TGTGCCAGCAGCCAAGGGTTCGGGGGGGTAAAAGTC.

The chain recombines TRBV7-4 with TRBJ2-5, with 11 bases matching TRBD2. This CDR3 comprises 16 residues. After removal of 0 bases from V and 7 bases from J, the junction contained 7 bases not matched to a gene. Germline CDR1 SGHVT, CDR2 SQSDAQ. Here the CDR3 reads CASSLATSGILGTQYF. In DNA, the CDR3 is TGTGCCAGCAGCTTAGCGACTAGCGGGATATTGGGGACCCAGTACTTC.

The genes are TRBV28 and TRBJ1-5, with D uncertain. This CDR3 is 16 amino acids long. In germline, CDR1 is MDHEN, CDR2 SYDVKM. The ends were cut back, 4 bases at V and 7 bases at J, with 20 bases in the middle. CDR3 loop: CASSYSSTARSQPQHF. The CDR3 nucleotides are TGTGCCAGCAGTTACTCATCGACCGCCAGGAGCCAGCCCCAGCATTTT.

The J gene is TRBJ1-1, the V gene TRBV6-5; 7 bases are shared with TRBD1. Unmatched junction bases numbered 7, after V lost 6 bases and J lost 3 bases. There are 14 residues in the CDR3. CDR1 and CDR2 from the germline V gene are MNHEY and SVGAGI. The CDR3 nucleotides read TGTGCCAGCAGGATACAGGGGTATGACACTGAAGCTTTCTTT. Residues: CASRIQGYDTEAFF.

The chain couples TRBV18 to TRBJ2-5; D perhaps matches TRBD1 (6 bases). The CDR3 runs to 14 residues. Germline values: CDR1 KGHSH, CDR2 LQKENI. V shed 3 bases and J shed 8 bases, with 16 bases lying between them. CDR3 DNA: TGTGCCAGCTCACCCGGACAGCTCCAAGGAACCCAGTACTTC. Protein: CASSPGQLQGTQYF.